This T cell receptor beta chain was profiled in a study of shared clonotypes between healthy human individuals. Study as a whole: Participating donors consisted of two women and a few men aged 18 to 49.

On this clone itself: Its matching antigen is unknown.

Produced via immunoSEQ multiplex PCR; TCRdb's table is partial and in-frame only. Found here are around 2,000,000 clones, roughly 94% of them singletons; the top ten hold more than 0.1%. Study-wide findings and caveats: Between several donors, naive CD4 clonotypes were shared at a level of around 5.2%.

The sample comprised naive CD4+ T cells sorted from blood. The subset: CD45RA+ positively selected. The receptor comes from a young man in good health.

The CDR3 sequence: CSVEDWSSYEQYF. CDR3 in DNA: TGCAGCGTTGAAGATTGGAGCTCCTACGAGCAGTACTTC. The V and J genes are TRBV29-1 and TRBJ2-7; D gene ambiguous. CDR1 and CDR2 (germline): SQVTM, ANQGSEA. The CDR3 spans 13 residues. V dropped 0 bases and J dropped 0 bases, with 6 bases sitting between them.